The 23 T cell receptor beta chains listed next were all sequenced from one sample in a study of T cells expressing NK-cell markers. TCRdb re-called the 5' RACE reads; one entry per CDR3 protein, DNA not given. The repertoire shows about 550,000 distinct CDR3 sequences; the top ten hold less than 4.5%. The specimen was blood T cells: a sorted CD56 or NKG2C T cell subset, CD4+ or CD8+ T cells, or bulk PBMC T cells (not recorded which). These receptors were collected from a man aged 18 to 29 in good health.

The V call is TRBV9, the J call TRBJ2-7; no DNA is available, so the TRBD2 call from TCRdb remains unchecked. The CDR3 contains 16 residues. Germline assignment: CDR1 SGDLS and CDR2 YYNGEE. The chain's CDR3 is CASSSRIDAPTYEQYF. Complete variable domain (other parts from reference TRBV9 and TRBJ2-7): DSGVTQTPKHLITATGQRVTLRCSPRSGDLSVYWYQQSLDQGLQFLIQYYNGEERAKGNILERFSAQQFPDLHSELNLSSLELGDSALYFCASSSRIDAPTYEQYFGPGTRLTVT.

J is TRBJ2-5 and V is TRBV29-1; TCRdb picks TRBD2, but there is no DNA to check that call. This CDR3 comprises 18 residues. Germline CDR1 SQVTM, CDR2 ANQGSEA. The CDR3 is CSVDPGLEAVTYQETQYF.

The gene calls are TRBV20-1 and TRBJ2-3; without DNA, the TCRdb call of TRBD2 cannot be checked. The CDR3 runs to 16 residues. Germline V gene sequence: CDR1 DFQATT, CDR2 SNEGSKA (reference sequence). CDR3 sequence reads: CSARKSPSDYTDTQYF.

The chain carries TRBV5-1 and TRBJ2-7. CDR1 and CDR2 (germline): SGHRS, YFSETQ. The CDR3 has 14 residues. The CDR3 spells CASSFRQNSYEQYF.

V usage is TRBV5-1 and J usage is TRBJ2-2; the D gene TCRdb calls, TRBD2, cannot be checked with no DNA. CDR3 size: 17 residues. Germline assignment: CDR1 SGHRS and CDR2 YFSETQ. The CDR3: CASSDGVGASGTGELFF.

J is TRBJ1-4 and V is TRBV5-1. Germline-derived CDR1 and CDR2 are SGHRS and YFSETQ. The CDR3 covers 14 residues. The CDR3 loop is CASSRISVDEKLFF.

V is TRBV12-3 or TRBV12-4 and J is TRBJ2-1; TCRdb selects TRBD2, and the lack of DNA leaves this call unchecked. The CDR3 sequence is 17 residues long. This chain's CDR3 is CASSLPGSSGRAAEQFF.

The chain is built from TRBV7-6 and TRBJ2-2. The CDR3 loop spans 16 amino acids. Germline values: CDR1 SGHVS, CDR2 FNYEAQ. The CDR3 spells CASSLGAQGSTGELFF.

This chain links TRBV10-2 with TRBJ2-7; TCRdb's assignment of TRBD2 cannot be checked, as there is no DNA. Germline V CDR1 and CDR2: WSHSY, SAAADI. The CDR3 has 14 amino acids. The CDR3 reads CASRLMLSSDEQYF.

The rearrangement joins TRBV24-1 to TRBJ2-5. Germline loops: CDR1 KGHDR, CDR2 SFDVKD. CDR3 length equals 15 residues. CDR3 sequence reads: CATSDFRRSGETQYF.

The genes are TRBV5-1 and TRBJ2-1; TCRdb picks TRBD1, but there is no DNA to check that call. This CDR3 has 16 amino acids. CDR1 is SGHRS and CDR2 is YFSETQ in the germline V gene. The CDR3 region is CASSPNRGATYNEQFF.

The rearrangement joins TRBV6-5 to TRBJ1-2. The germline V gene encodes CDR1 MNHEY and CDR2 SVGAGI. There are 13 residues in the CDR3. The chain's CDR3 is CASSYSYRDGYTF.

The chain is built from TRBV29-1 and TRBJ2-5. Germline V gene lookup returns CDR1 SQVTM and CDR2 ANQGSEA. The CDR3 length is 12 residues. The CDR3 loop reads CSVETVLETQYF.

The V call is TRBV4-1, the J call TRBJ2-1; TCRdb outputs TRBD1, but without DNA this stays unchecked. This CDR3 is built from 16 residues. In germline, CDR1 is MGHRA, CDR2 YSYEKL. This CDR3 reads CASSQETGGSYNEQFF.

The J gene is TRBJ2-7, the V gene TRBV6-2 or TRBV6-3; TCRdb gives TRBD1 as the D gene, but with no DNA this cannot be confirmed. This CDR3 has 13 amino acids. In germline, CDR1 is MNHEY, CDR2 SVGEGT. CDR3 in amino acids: CASSSQGLNEQYF.

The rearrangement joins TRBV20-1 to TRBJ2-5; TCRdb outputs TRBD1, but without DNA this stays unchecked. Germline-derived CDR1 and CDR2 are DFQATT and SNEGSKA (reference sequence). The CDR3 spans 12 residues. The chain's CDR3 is CSAREPPVAQYF.

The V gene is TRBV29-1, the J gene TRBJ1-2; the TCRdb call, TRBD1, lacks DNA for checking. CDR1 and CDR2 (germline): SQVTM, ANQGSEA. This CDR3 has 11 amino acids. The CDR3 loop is CSVDAGLGYTF.

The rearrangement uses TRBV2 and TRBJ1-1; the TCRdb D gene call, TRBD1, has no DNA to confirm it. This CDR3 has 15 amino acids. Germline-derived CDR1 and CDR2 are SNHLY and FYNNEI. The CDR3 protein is CASRPIEGRGNEAFF.

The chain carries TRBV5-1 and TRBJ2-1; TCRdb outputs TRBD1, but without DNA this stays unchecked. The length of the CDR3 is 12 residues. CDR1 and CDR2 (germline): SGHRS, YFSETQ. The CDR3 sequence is CASSLAEQGKFF.

CDR3 sequence: CASSLVQGSTEAFF. The J gene is TRBJ1-1, the V gene TRBV5-1. The CDR3 spans 14 residues. Germline V gives CDR1 SGHRS, CDR2 YFSETQ.

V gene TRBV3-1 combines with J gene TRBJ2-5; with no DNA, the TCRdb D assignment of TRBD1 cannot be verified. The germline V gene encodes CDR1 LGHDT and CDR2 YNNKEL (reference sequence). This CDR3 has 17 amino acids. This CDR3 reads CASSQLSREVGQETQYF.

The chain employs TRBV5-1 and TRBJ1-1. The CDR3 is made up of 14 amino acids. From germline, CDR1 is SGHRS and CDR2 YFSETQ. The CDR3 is CASSLIPGSTEAFF.

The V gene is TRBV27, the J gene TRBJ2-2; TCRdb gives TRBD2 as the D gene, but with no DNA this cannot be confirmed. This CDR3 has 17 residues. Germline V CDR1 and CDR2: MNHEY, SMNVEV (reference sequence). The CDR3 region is CASSSPSGRSNTGELFF.